The 26 T cell receptor beta chains below all came from one sample that was sequenced in a study of T cell repertoires in cytomegalovirus infection. TCRdb passed the reads through MiXCR, listing each CDR3 protein once. Here the sample spans around 770,000 distinct CDR3 sequences, approximately 32% being singletons. These TCRs' antigens remain unknown. Sample: cultured CD8+ T cells from PBMCs, taken from culture after CMV antigen stimulation. The receptors come from a human donor in good health (CMV status not recorded). Some clones in this sample may be carry-over from other donors' samples.

The chain is built from TRBV4-2 and TRBJ2-1, with 8 nucleotides matching TRBD1. Germline V lookup: CDR1 LGHNA, CDR2 YNFKEQ. This CDR3 comprises 15 residues. The V and J ends lost 1 base and 7 bases, in that order; junction bases with no gene match: 6. CDR3 protein: CASSQGRGRINEQFF. The CDR3 bases are TGTGCCAGCAGCCAAGGCAGGGGGCGCATAAATGAGCAGTTCTTC.

This clonotype has a count of ten or more. V and J are TRBV23-1 and TRBJ1-2; D is unresolved. TRBV23-1 carries the ORF label, with uncertain function. This CDR3 is built from 16 residues. V lost 6 bases and J 4 bases, leaving 21 bases between the germline ends. The chain's CDR3 is CASRRFGEGKPYGYTF. DNA of the CDR3: TGCGCCAGCAGGCGCTTCGGGGAGGGCAAACCCTATGGCTACACCTTC.

A note on this clonotype: The junction shows a germline mismatch at one end, possibly a read error. The V and J genes are TRBV9 and TRBJ1-2; 7 bases map to TRBD1. The CDR3 consists of 8 residues. Germline V gene data show CDR1 as SGDLS and CDR2 as YYNGEE. The CDR3 loop reads CASSEGQF. In DNA, the CDR3 is TGTGCCAGCAGCGAGGGACAGTTC. Drawing the rest from reference TRBV9 and TRBJ1-2, the complete variable domain is DSGVTQTPKHLITATGQRVTLRCSPRSGDLSVYWYQQSLDQGLQFLIQYYNGEERAKGNILERFSAQQFPDLHSELNLSSLELGDSALYFCASSEGQFGSGTRLTVV.

The chain combines TRBV29-1 with TRBJ2-5; the D gene is possibly TRBD1 (6 bases). Deletions cut 0 bases from V and 2 bases from J, with 25 bases between. This CDR3 region has 19 residues. Germline CDR1 SQVTM, CDR2 ANQGSEA. The CDR3 DNA reads as TGCAGCGTTGAAGATCCCACAGTCAGGGGACCGCATCTTCAAGAGACCCAGTACTTC. Its translation: CSVEDPTVRGPHLQETQYF. Variable domain in full (rest from reference TRBV29-1 and TRBJ2-5): SAVISQKPSRDICQRGTSLTIQCQVDSQVTMMFWYRQQPGQSLTLIATANQGSEATYESGFVIDKFPISRPNLTFSTLTVSNMSPEDSSIYLCSVEDPTVRGPHLQETQYFGPGTRLLVL.

On this clonotype itself: At one boundary the junction diverges from the germline segment, which might be a read error. V and J are TRBV5-3 and TRBJ2-2; 11 bases line up with TRBD1. TRBV5-3 is given ORF status, its function remaining uncertain. The CDR3 totals 15 residues. CDR3 amino acids: CASSWGQGGTGELFF. The CDR3 region has the DNA TGTGCCAGCAGCTGGGGACAGGGGGGCACCGGGGAGCTGTTTTTT.

The sample holds one count of this clonotype. The chain links TRBV6-8 to TRBJ2-7; D remains ambiguous. The germline gives CDR1 MNHGY, CDR2 SAAAGT. This CDR3 has 11 amino acids. The CDR3 nucleotides are TGTACCATTCGACTCGCCTACGAGCAGTACTTC. It is translated as CTIRLAYEQYF.

This clonotype was recorded once. The CDR3 DNA sequence: TGTGCCAGCAGTTTTACAAGCGGGGACAACTCATACACTGAAGCTTTCTTT. Protein sequence: CASSFTSGDNSYTEAFF. The chain links TRBV6-8 to TRBJ1-1; TRBD1 might be the D (6 bases). The CDR3 runs 17 residues. The V gene's germline CDR1 is MNHGY and CDR2 SAAAGT. Trimming removed 4 bases at V and 3 bases at J, with 21 bases between.

This clonotype was observed a single time. The genes are TRBV9 and TRBJ2-3, with TRBD2 identical over 8 bases. There are 17 residues in the CDR3. The germline V gene has CDR1 SGDLS and CDR2 YYNGEE. V trimming: 3 bases; J trimming: 1 base; junction bases outside the gene matches: 10. CDR3 amino acids: CASSDLGLAGRTDTQYF. The CDR3 bases are TGTGCCAGCAGCGACCTGGGGTTAGCGGGGCGCACAGATACGCAGTATTTT.

This clonotype was observed a few times. The chain couples TRBV7-6 to TRBJ2-7; D is perhaps TRBD1 (5 bases). V was pared by 5 bases and J by 3 bases, with 17 bases between. Germline V gene data show CDR1 as SGHVS and CDR2 as FNYEAQ. The CDR3 contains 15 residues. The CDR3 DNA reads TGTGCCAGCAGCCAAGAACCAGGGTGGAACTACGAGCAGTACTTC. It is translated as CASSQEPGWNYEQYF. Looking up the rest from reference TRBV7-6 and TRBJ2-7 gives the full variable domain: GAGVSQSPRYKVTKRGQDVALRCDPISGHVSLYWYRQALGQGPEFLTYFNYEAQQDKSGLPNDRFSAERPEGSISTLTIQRTEQRDSAMYRCASSQEPGWNYEQYFGPGTRLTVT.

J is TRBJ2-3 and V is TRBV7-9; 7 bases fit TRBD1. The CDR3 covers 14 residues. Trimming removed 5 bases from V and 2 bases from J; junction bases left unmatched: 4. Germline CDR1 reads SEHNR; CDR2 reads FQNEAQ (reference sequence). The chain's CDR3 is CASSPQGLTDTQYF. The CDR3, as DNA: TGTGCCAGCAGCCCACAGGGGCTCACAGATACGCAGTATTTT.

The chain couples TRBV7-9 to TRBJ2-5; the D gene is possibly TRBD1 (5 bases). V was clipped by 5 bases and J by 0 bases, with 10 bases between them. The CDR3 length is 14 residues. From germline, CDR1 is SEHNR and CDR2 FQNEAQ (reference sequence). The CDR3 DNA sequence: TGTGCCAGCAGCCCACAGGTGTACCAAGAGACCCAGTACTTC. Its translation: CASSPQVYQETQYF.

The sample holds one count of this clonotype. The V gene is TRBV5-1, the J gene TRBJ1-2; 11 bases fit TRBD1. There are 17 residues in the CDR3. V gave up 4 bases and J gave up 4 bases; unmatched junction bases: 12. Germline V gene data show CDR1 as SGHRS and CDR2 as YFSETQ. In DNA form, the CDR3 reads TGCGCCAGCAGCCCGGACAGGGGGCGCGGTTGGTCCTATGGCTACACCTTC. Protein sequence: CASSPDRGRGWSYGYTF.

This clonotype has only one observation. This rearrangement joins TRBV24-1 to TRBJ1-1; D remains ambiguous. The V gene lost 5 bases and the J gene lost 1 base, with 7 bases spanning the gap. The germline CDR1 and CDR2 sequences are KGHDR and SFDVKD. The CDR3 spans 13 residues. The chain's CDR3 is CATSVRGNTEAFF. CDR3 in DNA: TGTGCCACCAGTGTTCGGGGGAACACTGAAGCTTTCTTT.

This clonotype was observed a few times. The CDR3 loop reads CASSFGDRVEKPQYF. CDR3 in DNA: TGTGCCAGCAGTTTCGGGGACAGGGTCGAGAAGCCGCAGTATTTT. The chain couples TRBV28 to TRBJ2-3, with 9 bases matching TRBD1. V lost 3 bases to trimming and J lost 10 bases; unmatched junction nucleotides: 11. The germline gives CDR1 MDHEN, CDR2 SYDVKM. This CDR3 is 15 amino acids long. The complete variable domain, with remaining parts taken from reference TRBV28 and TRBJ2-3, reads DVKVTQSSRYLVKRTGEKVFLECVQDMDHENMFWYRQDPGLGLRLIYFSYDVKMKEKGDIPEGYSVSREKKERFSLILESASTNQTSMYLCASSFGDRVEKPQYFGPGTRLTVL.

Turning to this clonotype: The junction does not match germline at one end; this may be a read error. V and J are TRBV4-1 and TRBJ2-2; TRBD2 agrees at 11 bases. CDR3 length equals 17 residues. Germline V CDR1 and CDR2: MGHRA, YSYEKL. Here the CDR3 DNA reads TGTGCCAGCAGCCAAGTGATAGCGGGGGGGCCGACCGGGGAGCTGTTTTTT. It specifies CASSQVIAGGPTGELFF.

The chain combines TRBV9 with TRBJ1-4; perhaps TRBD1 as D (5 bases). This CDR3 region has 16 residues. The V end was cut by 0 bases, the J end by 3 bases, with 12 bases between. Germline V lookup: CDR1 SGDLS, CDR2 YYNGEE. The CDR3 DNA follows: TGTGCCAGCAGCGTAGGAGGGGACTTTCCTAATGAAAAACTGTTTTTT. The encoded protein is CASSVGGDFPNEKLFF. Looking up the rest from reference TRBV9 and TRBJ1-4 gives the full variable domain: DSGVTQTPKHLITATGQRVTLRCSPRSGDLSVYWYQQSLDQGLQFLIQYYNGEERAKGNILERFSAQQFPDLHSELNLSSLELGDSALYFCASSVGGDFPNEKLFFGSGTQLSVL.

This clonotype was counted once. The chain has TRBV7-6 and TRBJ2-3, with 10 bases identical to TRBD1. Trimming at V came to 5 bases and at J to 7 bases, leaving 9 bases not matched to a gene. Germline-derived CDR1 and CDR2 are SGHVS and FNYEAQ. The CDR3 totals 15 residues. This CDR3 reads CASSVTWDRGNTQYF. CDR3 in DNA: TGTGCCAGCAGCGTAACCTGGGACAGGGGAAATACGCAGTATTTT.

This clonotype was counted only a few times. The gene calls are TRBV7-6 and TRBJ1-1; 9 nucleotides agree with TRBD1. The CDR3 totals 14 residues. CDR1 and CDR2 (germline): SGHVS, FNYEAQ. The J segment lost 7 bases and the V segment lost 2 bases, leaving 5 bases of the junction unmatched. The CDR3 DNA reads TGTGCCAGCAGCTTACGGACAGGGGCGGATGAAGCTTTCTTT. It is translated as CASSLRTGADEAFF.

This clonotype has more than one count but fewer than ten. This chain connects TRBV9 to TRBJ1-2; a possible D gene is TRBD1 (5 bases). Germline assignment: CDR1 SGDLS and CDR2 YYNGEE. The CDR3 extends over 14 amino acids. The V gene lost 0 bases and the J gene lost 4 bases, with 10 bases spanning the gap. CDR3 region: CASSVGDAGYGYTF. CDR3 sequence (DNA): TGTGCCAGCAGCGTAGGGGACGCCGGCTATGGCTACACCTTC.

The chain carries TRBV6-5 and TRBJ2-1; D could derive from TRBD1 or TRBD2 (5 bases each). The CDR3 has 10 amino acids. Trimming took 7 bases from V and 15 from J, leaving 13 bases between them. The germline gives CDR1 MNHEY, CDR2 SVGAGI. The CDR3 DNA reads as TGTGCCAGCAAGAGGGGCGGTTTGTTCTTC. Protein: CASKRGGLFF.

In regard to this clonotype: The junction does not match germline at one end; this may be a read error. The chain carries TRBV7-7 and TRBJ2-2; the match to TRBD1 covers 8 bases. CDR3 length equals 15 residues. The germline V gene has CDR1 SSHAT and CDR2 FNYEAQ (reference sequence). CDR3 sequence: CASSPTGGSTGELFF. DNA for the CDR3: TGTGCTAGCAGCCCAACAGGGGGGAGCACCGGGGAGCTGTTTTTT.

The J gene is TRBJ2-1, the V gene TRBV6-2 or TRBV6-3; TRBD1 agrees at 8 bases. Germline-derived CDR1 and CDR2 are MNHEY and SVGEGT. The CDR3 has 13 residues. The V and J ends lost 10 bases and 3 bases, in that order; junction bases with no gene match: 5. The CDR3 nucleotides are TGTGCCACCCGGACAGGGCTCTACAATGAGCAGTTCTTC. This translates into CATRTGLYNEQFF.

This clonotype was recorded at least ten times. The genes are TRBV19 and TRBJ1-1, with TRBD1 as a possible D gene (5 bases). Germline V CDR1 and CDR2: LNHDA, SQIVND (reference sequence). V lost 9 bases and J 4 bases, leaving 9 bases between the germline ends. The CDR3 has 11 residues. Written as DNA, the CDR3 is TGTGCCAGCATAAGGGGCACTGAAGCTTTCTTT. Its protein is CASIRGTEAFF.

J is TRBJ2-5 and V is TRBV9; 8 bases agree with TRBD2. Germline lookup yields CDR1 SGDLS and CDR2 YYNGEE. V dropped 1 base and J dropped 8; count of bases not matched to a gene: 10. The CDR3 has 15 amino acids. CDR3 amino acids: CASSVSSGGRDTQYF. CDR3 coding DNA: TGTGCCAGCAGCGTAAGCAGCGGGGGCCGGGATACCCAGTACTTC.

This clonotype has ten or more counts. This sequence joins TRBV7-8 and TRBJ1-4, with D hard to call. The length of the CDR3 is 17 residues. The germline gives CDR1 SGHVS, CDR2 FQNEAQ. Trimming shortened V by 1 base and J by 7 bases, and 19 bases separated the two germline ends. CDR3 DNA: TGTGCCAGCAGCTTAGGGTCCCAGACGGACCTGTCTGAAAAACTGTTTTTT. Encoded protein: CASSLGSQTDLSEKLFF. The full variable domain, rest sourced from reference TRBV7-8 and TRBJ1-4, is GAGVSQSPRYKVAKRGQDVALRCDPISGHVSLFWYQQALGQGPEFLTYFQNEAQLDKSGLPSDRFFAERPEGSVSTLKIQRTQQEDSAVYLCASSLGSQTDLSEKLFFGSGTQLSVL.

This clonotype has a count of ten or more. The rearrangement joins TRBV19 to TRBJ2-7; tentatively, D is TRBD1 (5 bases). The CDR3 has 13 amino acids. CDR1 is LNHDA and CDR2 is SQIVND in the germline V gene (reference sequence). The V and J ends lost 3 bases and 4 bases respectively, with 10 bases between them. DNA for the CDR3: TGTGCCAGTAGTATGGGGCTACCTTACGAGCAGTACTTC. Encoded protein: CASSMGLPYEQYF.